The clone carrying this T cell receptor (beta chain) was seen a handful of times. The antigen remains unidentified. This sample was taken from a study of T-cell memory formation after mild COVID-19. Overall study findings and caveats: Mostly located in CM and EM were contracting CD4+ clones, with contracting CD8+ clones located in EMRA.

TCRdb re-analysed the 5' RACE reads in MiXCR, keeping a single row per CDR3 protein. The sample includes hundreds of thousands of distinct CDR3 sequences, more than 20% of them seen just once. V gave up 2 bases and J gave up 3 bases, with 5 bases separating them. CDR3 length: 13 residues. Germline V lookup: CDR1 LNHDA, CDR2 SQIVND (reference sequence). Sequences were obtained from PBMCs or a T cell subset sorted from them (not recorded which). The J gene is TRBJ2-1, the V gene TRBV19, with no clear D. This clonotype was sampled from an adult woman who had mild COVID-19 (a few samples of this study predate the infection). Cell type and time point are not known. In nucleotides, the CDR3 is TGTGCCAGTAGTATATTGATCTACAATGAGCAGTTCTTC. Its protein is CASSILIYNEQFF.